This TCR beta chain appears in the sequencing data of a study of blood T cell repertoires in COVID-19. Study-wide background: Italy, Spain and the United States were the sources of the convalescent and acute COVID-19 samples. T cells, B-cell-depleted T cells, or PBMCs supplied cDNA or gDNA.

This CDR3 region has 17 residues. Original processing notes: Reference gene primers were amplified, and this amplification served to estimate nucleated cell counts. Here immunoSEQ multiplex PCR was the method, and the copy in TCRdb shows in-frame clones only, minus some. The V and J calls and the clone size are those of that table, but D and trimming were determined from the DNA. The table has 270,000 or so clones, 80% to 90% seen once. The clonotype comes from a woman between 25 and 40 years old with active or convalescent COVID-19. J is TRBJ1-1 and V is TRBV21-1; whether TRBD1, the table's D call, matches the DNA was not checked. TRBV21-1 is a listed pseudogene. The source material was peripheral blood. Here the CDR3 DNA reads TGTGCCAGCACAACACTTCCGGGTAGGACAGGGAACACTGAAGCTTTCTTT. Protein product: CASTTLPGRTGNTEAFF.